This is a list of T cell receptor beta chains from one sample in a study of cytomegalovirus exposure and HLA in healthy donors. Profiled with immunoSEQ multiplex PCR; TCRdb holds only in-frame clones, not every one. Of 170,000 or so clones in the sample, about 80% were seen once. The sequencing input was PBMCs. The receptors come from a woman aged 18 to 35 in good health and CMV-seropositive. Both conserved end residues are part of each CDR3. The D gene is left open where the match is weak. A clone size is listed for some rows: how often the clone was seen (once, few, many), or a class if it is expanded.

>-|TRBJ1-1|TRBD1|TRBV7-2
CASSARQGGTEAFF
TGTGCCAGCAGCGCCCGACAGGGTGGCACTGAAGCTTTCTTT
>-|TRBJ1-2|-|TRBV18
CASSPDKNYGYTF
TGTGCCAGCTCACCGGACAAGAACTATGGCTACACCTTC
>-|TRBJ2-2|-|TRBV4-3
CASSQGSVYTGELFF
TGCGCCAGCAGCCAAGGCTCAGTGTACACCGGGGAGCTGTTTTTT
>-|TRBJ1-5|-|TRBV19
CASSIEDSANQPQHF
TGTGCCAGTAGTATAGAGGACAGCGCTAATCAGCCCCAGCATTTT
>once|TRBJ1-4|-|TRBV4-1
CASSPAPWGEGEKLFF
TGCGCCAGCAGCCCCGCTCCGTGGGGGGAGGGGGAAAAACTGTTTTTT
>-|TRBJ1-1|-|TRBV2
CASRIQGSAFF
TGTGCCAGCCGAATACAGGGATCAGCTTTCTTT
>once|TRBJ1-1|-|TRBV19
CASSAQGSTEAFF
TGTGCCAGTAGTGCTCAGGGGAGTACTGAAGCTTTCTTT
>-|TRBJ2-1|TRBD2|TRBV18
CASSPPDRSGINEQFF
TGTGCCAGCTCACCACCAGATAGAAGCGGGATAAATGAGCAGTTCTTC
>-|TRBJ1-6|-|TRBV27
CASSGWGEANSPLHF
TGTGCCAGCAGTGGGTGGGGGGAGGCCAATTCACCCCTCCACTTT
>-|TRBJ1-2|-|TRBV5-8
CASSPRSGKDGYTF
TGTGCCAGCAGCCCCCGTTCGGGAAAGGATGGCTACACCTTC
>-|TRBJ2-1|-|TRBV6-5
CASSYRGDEQFF
TGTGCCAGCAGTTACCGAGGAGATGAGCAGTTCTTC
>-|TRBJ2-1|TRBD2|TRBV18
CASSPGLAGLNEQFF
TGTGCCAGCTCACCGGGACTAGCGGGCCTTAATGAGCAGTTCTTC
>once|TRBJ2-3|TRBD1|TRBV13
CASSKDRSDTQYF
TGTGCCAGCAGCAAGGACAGGTCAGATACGCAGTATTTT
>-|TRBJ2-7|-|TRBV7-2
CASSLGRYYEQYF
TGTGCCAGCAGCTTAGGGCGGTACTACGAGCAGTACTTC
>-|TRBJ1-1|-|TRBV10-3
CAISEVQNTEAFF
TGTGCCATCAGTGAGGTTCAGAACACTGAAGCTTTCTTT
>-|TRBJ2-7|-|TRBV7-9
CASSPPTEYEQYF
TGTGCCAGCAGCCCGCCTACAGAGTACGAGCAGTACTTC
>once|TRBJ2-7|-|TRBV5-1
CASSPPQGYEQYF
TGCGCCAGCAGCCCCCCCCAGGGGTACGAGCAGTACTTC
>few|TRBJ2-5|-|TRBV5-4
CASSFRVWVGQETQYF
TGTGCCAGCAGCTTTCGGGTTTGGGTTGGGCAAGAGACCCAGTACTTC
>-|TRBJ2-6|TRBD2|TRBV19
CASSIGGSGANVLTF
TGTGCCAGTAGTATCGGGGGGTCTGGGGCCAACGTCCTGACTTTC
>-|TRBJ2-7|-|TRBV5-4
CASSLVGGYEQYF
TGTGCCAGCAGCTTGGTAGGGGGCTACGAGCAGTACTTC
>-|TRBJ1-6|-|TRBV6-4
CASSESDSVNSPLHF
TGTGCCAGCAGTGAATCGGACAGTGTTAATTCACCCCTCCACTTT
>-|TRBJ2-3|TRBD2|TRBV13
CASSLGLASDTQYF
TGTGCCAGCAGCTTGGGACTAGCGTCGGATACGCAGTATTTT
>-|TRBJ1-5|TRBD1|TRBV2
CASSFGQGVMQPQHF
TGTGCCAGCAGTTTCGGACAGGGGGTTATGCAGCCCCAGCATTTT
>-|TRBJ1-2|TRBD1|TRBV15
CATSREMTGTGYGYTF
TGTGCCACCAGCAGAGAGATGACAGGGACGGGCTATGGCTACACCTTC
>-|TRBJ1-5|-|TRBV15
CATSREVNIGARSNQPQHF
TGTGCCACCAGCAGAGAGGTTAATATTGGGGCGAGGAGCAATCAGCCCCAGCATTTT
>-|TRBJ2-2|-|TRBV6-9
CASSHGPGETGELFF
TGTGCCAGCAGCCATGGACCGGGGGAGACCGGGGAGCTGTTTTTT
>-|TRBJ2-7|-|TRBV6-5
CASSYAQGGEQYF
TGTGCCAGCAGTTACGCCCAGGGGGGCGAGCAGTACTTC
>-|TRBJ1-2|-|TRBV6-4
CASRRASRGYGYTF
TGTGCCAGCAGAAGGGCCTCGCGGGGCTATGGCTACACCTTC
>-|TRBJ2-5|TRBD1|TRBV6-1
CASSDPRQGWQETQYF
TGTGCCAGCAGTGACCCTCGACAGGGGTGGCAAGAGACCCAGTACTTC
>-|TRBJ2-5|-|TRBV7-9
CASSFVAGSQETQYF
TGTGCCAGCAGCTTTGTGGCGGGGAGCCAAGAGACCCAGTACTTC
>-|TRBJ2-3|-|TRBV5-1
CASSIRGYQTDTQYF
TGCGCCAGCAGCATTAGGGGTTACCAAACAGATACGCAGTATTTT
>-|TRBJ2-1|-|TRBV11-2
CASSPGPRAPNEQFF
TGTGCCAGCAGCCCCGGACCGAGGGCCCCCAATGAGCAGTTCTTC
>-|TRBJ2-3|TRBD2|TRBV9
CASSVDPSGGAVDTQYF
TGTGCCAGCAGCGTAGATCCCAGCGGGGGGGCCGTAGATACGCAGTATTTT
>once|TRBJ2-5|-|TRBV2
CASSEVGLVQETQYF
TGTGCCAGCAGTGAAGTCGGACTCGTCCAAGAGACCCAGTACTTC
>-|TRBJ2-7|TRBD2|TRBV6-1
CASSALAGNPYEQYF
TGTGCCAGCAGTGCTCTAGCGGGGAATCCCTACGAGCAGTACTTC
>-|TRBJ1-4|-|TRBV19
CASRSRGVNEKLFF
TGTGCCAGTAGGAGCAGGGGAGTGAATGAAAAACTGTTTTTT
>-|TRBJ1-4|-|TRBV19
CASSLEGLGDEKLFF
TGTGCCAGTAGTCTGGAGGGGCTCGGAGATGAAAAACTGTTTTTT
>-|TRBJ1-2|-|TRBV4-1
CASSQAHPFHSPNYGYTF
TGCGCCAGCAGCCAAGCGCACCCTTTCCACAGCCCAAACTATGGCTACACCTTC
>-|TRBJ2-5|-|TRBV6-1
CASSEAKSGQGWPETQYF
TGTGCCAGCAGTGAAGCTAAATCGGGGCAGGGGTGGCCGGAGACCCAGTACTTC
>-|TRBJ2-6|-|TRBV5-1
CASRESYSGANVLTF
TGCGCCAGCAGAGAGAGTTACTCTGGGGCCAACGTCCTGACTTTC
>-|TRBJ2-2|-|TRBV6-1
CASSEERAGELFF
TGTGCCAGCAGTGAAGAGAGGGCCGGGGAGCTGTTTTTT
>-|TRBJ1-4|TRBD1|TRBV4-2
CASSQDRQGKLFF
TGTGCCAGCAGCCAGGACCGACAGGGAAAACTGTTTTTT
>-|TRBJ1-6|TRBD1|TRBV2
CASNDPRQGASYNSPLHF
TGTGCCAGCAACGACCCCCGACAGGGGGCTAGTTATAATTCACCCCTCCACTTT
>-|TRBJ1-4|TRBD1|TRBV15
CAISGTGALSEKLFF
TGTGCCATCTCCGGGACAGGGGCCCTGAGTGAAAAACTGTTTTTT
>-|TRBJ2-7|-|TRBV19
CASSIAAVSYEQYF
TGTGCCAGTAGTATAGCGGCGGTTTCCTACGAGCAGTACTTC
>-|TRBJ2-3|TRBD2|TRBV6-1
CASSAKRTSLSTDTQYF
TGTGCCAGCAGTGCCAAGAGGACTAGCCTTAGCACAGATACGCAGTATTTT
>-|TRBJ1-5|-|TRBV19
CASSIADSRQPQHF
TGTGCCAGTAGTATAGCTGATAGCAGACAGCCCCAGCATTTT
>-|TRBJ2-3|TRBD2|TRBV5-1
CASSLRGVKTDTQYF
TGCGCCAGCTCCCTCCGGGGGGTTAAGACAGATACGCAGTATTTT
>few|TRBJ1-2|TRBD1|TRBV18
CASSSPTGGGNGYTF
TGTGCCAGCTCAAGCCCGACAGGGGGAGGGAATGGCTACACCTTC
>-|TRBJ2-4|TRBD2|TRBV29-1
CSVAGQGGILAKNIQYF
TGCAGCGTTGCGGGGCAGGGAGGGATACTAGCCAAAAACATTCAGTACTTC
>-|TRBJ1-1|TRBD1|TRBV6-5
CATTGGIGNTEAFF
TGTGCCACAACAGGGGGGATAGGGAACACTGAAGCTTTCTTT
>-|TRBJ2-3|-|TRBV7-8
CASSYRRTTGSTDTQYF
TGTGCCAGCAGCTACCGAAGGACCACAGGTTCCACAGATACGCAGTATTTT
>-|TRBJ2-5|-|TRBV5-1
CASSFSPQYF
TGCGCCAGCAGCTTTAGTCCCCAGTACTTC
>-|TRBJ2-3|-|TRBV7-2
CASSQGAPVTDTQYF
TGTGCCAGCAGCCAGGGTGCACCTGTCACAGATACGCAGTATTTT
>-|TRBJ2-1|-|TRBV5-4
CASSFMGGSYNEQFF
TGTGCCAGCAGCTTTATGGGGGGATCCTACAATGAGCAGTTCTTC
>once|TRBJ2-3|-|TRBV9
CASSPRDFTDTQYF
TGTGCCAGCAGCCCAAGGGACTTCACAGATACGCAGTATTTT
>-|TRBJ2-1|TRBD2|TRBV9
CASSVEGAGGLYNEQFF
TGTGCCAGCAGCGTAGAAGGAGCGGGGGGGCTGTACAATGAGCAGTTCTTC
>-|TRBJ2-7|-|TRBV21-1
CAISLDSYEQYF
TGTGCCATCAGCCTGGACAGCTACGAGCAGTACTTC